Below, 7 T cell receptor beta chains from the same sample are listed, as sequenced in a study of T cells in tuberculosis. Cells were sorted from thawed PBMC rested overnight and stained with GMM-loaded CD1B tetramer, viability dye and anti-CD3. The lipid loaded on the CD1B tetramers was C32 glucose monomycolate from Rhodococcus equi. Assay: immunoSEQ multiplex PCR; the TCRdb copy retains only in-frame clones and omits some. The sample consists of roughly 92,000 clones, more than 75% of them appearing once. Sequencing input: CD1b-GMM tetramer-negative cells sorted from PBMCs. The receptor source for this set is an adult woman with latent tuberculosis.

The chain combines TRBV4-1 with TRBJ2-1; a weak D match, TRBD1 (6 bases). The ends were cut back, 1 base at V and 0 bases at J, with 7 bases in the middle. The CDR3 sequence is 15 residues long. Germline-derived CDR1 and CDR2 are MGHRA and YSYEKL. The CDR3 loop is CASSQGTVSYNEQFF. DNA for the CDR3: TGCGCCAGCAGCCAAGGGACAGTCTCCTACAATGAGCAGTTCTTC.

DNA of the CDR3: TGTGCCAGCAGCTTAGAGGTTGGAGATGGCTACACCTTC. Amino acids: CASSLEVGDGYTF. This chain connects TRBV7-2 to TRBJ1-2; no reliable D call. CDR1 and CDR2 from the germline V gene are SGHTA and FQGNSA. This CDR3 region has 13 residues. Deletions cut 1 base from V and 6 bases from J, with 9 bases between.

The V gene is TRBV5-1, the J gene TRBJ2-5, with no clear D. CDR1 SGHRS and CDR2 YFSETQ come from the germline V gene. Trimming removed 0 bases at V and 7 bases at J, with 13 bases between. CDR3 length: 14 amino acids. This chain's CDR3 is CASSLAGDPRTQYF. The CDR3, as DNA: TGCGCCAGCAGCTTGGCCGGAGACCCACGGACCCAGTACTTC.

The rearrangement joins TRBV2 to TRBJ1-4; D ambiguous. CDR3 length: 14 residues. V was clipped by 6 bases and J by 4 bases, with 12 bases between them. Germline V CDR1 and CDR2: SNHLY, FYNNEI. Written as DNA, the CDR3 is TGTGCCAGCAGACAGCACCCGAATAATGAAAAACTGTTTTTT. Protein: CASRQHPNNEKLFF.

Only one count was recorded for this clone. The CDR3 spells CASSGPGQGRGSTQYF. CDR3 nucleotides: TGTGCCAGTAGTGGACCGGGACAGGGGCGGGGGTCTACGCAGTACTTC. J is TRBJ2-7 and V is TRBV19, with TRBD1 matching over 10 bases. Germline assignment: CDR1 LNHDA and CDR2 SQIVND (reference sequence). The V segment lost 5 bases and the J segment 9 bases; nucleotides outside the gene matches: 16. The CDR3 covers 16 residues.

The rearrangement uses TRBV18 and TRBJ2-7; no definite D call. V was clipped by 2 bases and J by 3 bases, with 5 bases between them. The CDR3 spans 12 residues. The V gene's germline CDR1 is KGHSH and CDR2 LQKENI. The CDR3 protein is CASSPSLYEQYF. CDR3 bases: TGTGCCAGCTCACCATCCCTCTACGAGCAGTACTTC.

The chain is built from TRBV19 and TRBJ2-7; perhaps TRBD1 as D (7 bases). The V end was cut by 5 bases, the J end by 5 bases, with 13 bases between. The CDR3 is 13 residues long. The germline CDR1 and CDR2 sequences are LNHDA and SQIVND (reference sequence). CDR3 residues: CASSDDREDEQYF. CDR3 coding DNA: TGTGCCAGTAGTGATGACAGGGAGGACGAGCAGTACTTC. The entire variable domain, with the rest obtained from reference TRBV19 and TRBJ2-7, is as follows: DGGITQSPKYLFRKEGQNVTLSCEQNLNHDAMYWYRQDPGQGLRLIYYSQIVNDFQKGDIAEGYSVSREKKESFPLTVTSAQKNPTAFYLCASSDDREDEQYFGPGTRLTVT.